The T cell receptor beta chain described here comes from a study of response to subunit inactivated influenza vaccine. Study-wide results and limits: Each seasonal influenza vaccination recruits few new T cells, the authors suggested.

Germline CDR1 SGHRS, CDR2 YFSETQ. The junction had 4 bases not matched to a gene; V was cut back by 2 bases and J by 2 bases. The CDR3 has 15 amino acids. A single record per CDR3 protein comes from TCRdb applying MiXCR to the RT-PCR reads. The data contain 280,000 or so distinct CDR3 sequences, around a fifth of them singletons. Comment on this clonotype: Its matching antigen is unknown.

J is TRBJ1-3 and V is TRBV5-1, with 7 bases lining up with TRBD1. The TCR was taken from a man aged 50-75 years who received an inactivated influenza vaccine. The specimen was PBMCs from blood, collected approximately 20 months after vaccination. CDR3 sequence reads: CASSFMGQPGNTIYF. The CDR3 region has the DNA TGCGCCAGCAGCTTTATGGGACAGCCTGGAAACACCATATATTTT.